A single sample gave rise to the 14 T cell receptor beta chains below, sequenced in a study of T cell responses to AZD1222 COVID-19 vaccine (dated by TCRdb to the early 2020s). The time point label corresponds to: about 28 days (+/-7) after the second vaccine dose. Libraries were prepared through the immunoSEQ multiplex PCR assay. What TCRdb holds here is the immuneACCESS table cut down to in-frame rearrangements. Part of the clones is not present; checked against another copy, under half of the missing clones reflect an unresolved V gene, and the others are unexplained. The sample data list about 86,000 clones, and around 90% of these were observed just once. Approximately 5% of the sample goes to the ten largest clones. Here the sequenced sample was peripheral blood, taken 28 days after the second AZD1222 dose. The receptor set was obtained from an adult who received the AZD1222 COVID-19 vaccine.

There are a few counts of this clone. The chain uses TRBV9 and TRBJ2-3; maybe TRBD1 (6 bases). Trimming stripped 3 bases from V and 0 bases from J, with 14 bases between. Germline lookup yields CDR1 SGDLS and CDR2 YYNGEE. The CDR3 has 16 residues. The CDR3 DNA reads TGTGCCAGCAGCGGAACGTCGACAGGAAGCACAGATACGCAGTATTTT. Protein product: CASSGTSTGSTDTQYF.

The DNA of the CDR3 is TGTGCCAGCAGCGTAGCTTGGGGGGGGACTGAAGCTTTCTTT. Protein sequence: CASSVAWGGTEAFF. The rearrangement uses TRBV9 and TRBJ1-1; TRBD1 might be the D (5 bases). Germline loops: CDR1 SGDLS, CDR2 YYNGEE. V lost 0 bases and J lost 5, with 11 bases in between. CDR3 length equals 14 residues.

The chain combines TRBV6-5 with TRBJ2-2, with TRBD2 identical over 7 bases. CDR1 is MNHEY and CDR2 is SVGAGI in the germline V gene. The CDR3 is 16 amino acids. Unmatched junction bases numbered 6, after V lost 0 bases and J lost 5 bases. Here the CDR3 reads CASSYSRGEGTGELFF. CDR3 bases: TGTGCCAGCAGTTACTCAAGAGGGGAGGGGACCGGGGAGCTGTTTTTT.

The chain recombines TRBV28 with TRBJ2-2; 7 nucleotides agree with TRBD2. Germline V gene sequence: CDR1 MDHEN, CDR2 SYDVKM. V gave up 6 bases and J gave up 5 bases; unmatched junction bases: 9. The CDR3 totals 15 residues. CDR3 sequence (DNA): TGTGCCAGCAGCCGGGGACTATTCACTACCGGGGAGCTGTTTTTT. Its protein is CASSRGLFTTGELFF.

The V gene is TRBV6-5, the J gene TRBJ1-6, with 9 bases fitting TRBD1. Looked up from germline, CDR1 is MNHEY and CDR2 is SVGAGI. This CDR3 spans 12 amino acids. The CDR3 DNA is TGTGGTTCGGGGGACAGGGCTTCACCCCTCCACTTT. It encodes CGSGDRASPLHF.

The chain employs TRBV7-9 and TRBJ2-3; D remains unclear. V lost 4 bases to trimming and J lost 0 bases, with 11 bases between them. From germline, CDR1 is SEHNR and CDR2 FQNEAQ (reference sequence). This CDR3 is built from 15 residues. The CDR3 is CASSYGNPSTDTQYF. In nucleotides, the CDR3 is TGTGCCAGCAGCTATGGAAACCCTAGCACAGATACGCAGTATTTT.

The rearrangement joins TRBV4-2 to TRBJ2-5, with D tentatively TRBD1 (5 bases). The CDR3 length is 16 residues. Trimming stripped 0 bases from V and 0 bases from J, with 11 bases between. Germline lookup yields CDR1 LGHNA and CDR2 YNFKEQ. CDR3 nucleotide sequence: TGTGCCAGCAGCCAAGATATCTACAGGTACCAAGAGACCCAGTACTTC. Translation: CASSQDIYRYQETQYF.

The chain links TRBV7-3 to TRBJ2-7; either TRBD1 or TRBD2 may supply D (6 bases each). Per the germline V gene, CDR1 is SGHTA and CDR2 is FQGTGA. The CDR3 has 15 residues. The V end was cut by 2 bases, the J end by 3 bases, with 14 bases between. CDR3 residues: CASSLYPGGLYEQYF. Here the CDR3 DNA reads TGTGCCAGCAGCTTATACCCCGGGGGCCTCTACGAGCAGTACTTC. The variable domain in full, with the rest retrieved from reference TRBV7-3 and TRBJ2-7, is GAGVSQTPSNKVTEKGKYVELRCDPISGHTALYWYRQSLGQGPEFLIYFQGTGAADDSGLPNDRFFAVRPEGSVSTLKIQRTERGDSAVYLCASSLYPGGLYEQYFGPGTRLTVT.

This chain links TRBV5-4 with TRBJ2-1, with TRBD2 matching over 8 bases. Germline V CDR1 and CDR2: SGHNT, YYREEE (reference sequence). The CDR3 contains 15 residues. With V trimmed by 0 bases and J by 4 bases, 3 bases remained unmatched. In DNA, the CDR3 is TGTGCCAGCAGCTTGGTAAGCGGGGGTTACAATGAGCAGTTCTTC. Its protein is CASSLVSGGYNEQFF.

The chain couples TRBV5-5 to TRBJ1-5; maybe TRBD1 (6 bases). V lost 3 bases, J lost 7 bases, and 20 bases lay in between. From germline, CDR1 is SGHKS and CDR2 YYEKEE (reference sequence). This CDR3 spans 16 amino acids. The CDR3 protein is CASSSMAGQGSQPQHF. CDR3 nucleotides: TGTGCCAGCAGCTCAATGGCGGGGCAGGGGTCCCAGCCCCAGCATTTT.

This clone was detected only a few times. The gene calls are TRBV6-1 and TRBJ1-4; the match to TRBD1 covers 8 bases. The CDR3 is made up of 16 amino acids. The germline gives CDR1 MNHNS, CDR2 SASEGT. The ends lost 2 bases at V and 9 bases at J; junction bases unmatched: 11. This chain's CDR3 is CASSETLQGGGKKLFF. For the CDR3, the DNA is TGTGCCAGCAGTGAAACGCTACAGGGGGGAGGCAAAAAACTGTTTTTT.

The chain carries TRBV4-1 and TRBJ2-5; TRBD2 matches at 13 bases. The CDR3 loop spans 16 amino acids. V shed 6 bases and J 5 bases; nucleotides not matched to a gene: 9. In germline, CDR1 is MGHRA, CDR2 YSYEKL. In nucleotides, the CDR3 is TGCGCCAGCAGTCTTCCGGGACTAGCGGGGTCGGAGACCCAGTACTTC. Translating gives CASSLPGLAGSETQYF.

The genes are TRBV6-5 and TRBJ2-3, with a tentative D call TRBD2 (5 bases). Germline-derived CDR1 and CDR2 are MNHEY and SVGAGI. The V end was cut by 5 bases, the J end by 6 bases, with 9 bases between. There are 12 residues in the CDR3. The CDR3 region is CASSRERDTQYF. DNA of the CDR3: TGTGCCAGCAGTAGAGAGCGGGATACGCAGTATTTT.

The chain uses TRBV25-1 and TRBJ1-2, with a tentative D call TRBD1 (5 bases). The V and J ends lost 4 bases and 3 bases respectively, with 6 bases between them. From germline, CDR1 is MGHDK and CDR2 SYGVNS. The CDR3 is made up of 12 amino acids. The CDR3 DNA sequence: TGTGCCAGCAGTGTAGGGGACTATGGCTACACCTTC. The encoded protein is CASSVGDYGYTF.